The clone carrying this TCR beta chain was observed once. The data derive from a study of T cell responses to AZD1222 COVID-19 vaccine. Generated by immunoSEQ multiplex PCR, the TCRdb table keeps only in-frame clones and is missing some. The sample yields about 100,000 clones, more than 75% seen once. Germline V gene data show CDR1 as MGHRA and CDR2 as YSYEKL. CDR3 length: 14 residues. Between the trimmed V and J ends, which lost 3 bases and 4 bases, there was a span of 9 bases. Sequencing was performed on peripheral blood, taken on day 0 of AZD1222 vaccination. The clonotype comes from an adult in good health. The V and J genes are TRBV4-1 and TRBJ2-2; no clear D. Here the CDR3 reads CASSHGPGTGELFF. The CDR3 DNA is TGCGCCAGCAGCCACGGACCGGGCACCGGGGAGCTGTTTTTT.